These T cell receptor beta chains were read from a single sample in a study of blood T cell repertoires in COVID-19. Sequencing used immunoSEQ multiplex PCR; TCRdb keeps in-frame clones, though not all of them. The sample lists more than 95,000 clones, 85% occurring once. Specimen: peripheral blood. The receptors stem from a woman of 80 years or more with acute or convalescent COVID-19. CDR3s include the opening cysteine and the closing phenylalanine or tryptophan. A D gene is named only where the DNA matches it firmly. Clone size is not always given. Where it is, it says once, few, many or a class for expanded clones.

clone size: NA; D gene: TRBD2; J gene: TRBJ2-3; CDR3 length: 18; V gene: TRBV9; CDR3 protein: CASSVVPVSGGPTDTQYF; CDR3 DNA: TGTGCCAGCAGCGTAGTACCAGTCAGCGGGGGGCCCACAGATACGCAGTATTTT
clone size: NA; D gene: TRBD1; J gene: TRBJ1-1; CDR3 length: 15; V gene: TRBV5-1; CDR3 protein: CASSLFFSGGTEAFF; CDR3 DNA: TGCGCCAGCAGCTTGTTTTTTTCAGGGGGCACTGAAGCTTTCTTT
clone size: NA; D gene: NA; J gene: TRBJ1-1; CDR3 length: 14; V gene: TRBV14; CDR3 protein: CASSQGAKNTEAFF; CDR3 DNA: TGTGCCAGCAGCCAAGGAGCCAAGAACACTGAAGCTTTCTTT
clone size: NA; D gene: NA; J gene: TRBJ1-2; CDR3 length: 15; V gene: TRBV7-9; CDR3 protein: CASSLLQNRVYGYTF; CDR3 DNA: TGTGCCAGCAGCTTACTGCAAAACAGGGTCTATGGCTACACCTTC
clone size: NA; D gene: NA; J gene: TRBJ1-1; CDR3 length: 13; V gene: TRBV5-1; CDR3 protein: CASSQGGDTEAFF; CDR3 DNA: TGCGCCAGCAGCCAGGGTGGGGACACTGAAGCTTTCTTT
clone size: NA; D gene: NA; J gene: TRBJ1-3; CDR3 length: 13; V gene: TRBV4-1; CDR3 protein: CASSRAPGNTIYF; CDR3 DNA: TGCGCCAGCAGCCGGGCCCCTGGAAACACCATATATTTT
clone size: NA; D gene: TRBD2; J gene: TRBJ2-3; CDR3 length: 16; V gene: TRBV9; CDR3 protein: CASSLSGGHGTDTQYF; CDR3 DNA: TGTGCCAGCAGCCTTAGCGGGGGGCACGGCACAGATACGCAGTATTTT
clone size: NA; D gene: NA; J gene: TRBJ1-1; CDR3 length: 13; V gene: TRBV7-2; CDR3 protein: CASSGRVNTEAFF; CDR3 DNA: TGTGCCAGCAGCGGCAGGGTTAACACTGAAGCTTTCTTT
clone size: NA; D gene: NA; J gene: TRBJ1-1; CDR3 length: 13; V gene: TRBV6-2/TRBV6-3; CDR3 protein: CASSYSISGEAFF; CDR3 DNA: TGTGCCAGCAGTTACTCAATCTCAGGGGAAGCTTTCTTT
clone size: NA; D gene: NA; J gene: TRBJ2-3; CDR3 length: 13; V gene: TRBV6-5; CDR3 protein: CASSSPGGGTQYF; CDR3 DNA: TGTGCCAGCAGCTCCCCTGGGGGGGGCACGCAGTATTTT
clone size: NA; D gene: TRBD1; J gene: TRBJ1-4; CDR3 length: 15; V gene: TRBV5-1; CDR3 protein: CASSSTGGSWEKLFF; CDR3 DNA: TGCGCCAGCAGCTCGACAGGGGGATCTTGGGAAAAACTGTTTTTT
clone size: few; D gene: TRBD1; J gene: TRBJ2-7; CDR3 length: 15; V gene: TRBV28; CDR3 protein: CASSSQATASGGQYF; CDR3 DNA: TGTGCCAGCAGTTCTCAGGCAACGGCCTCAGGGGGGCAGTACTTC
clone size: NA; D gene: TRBD1; J gene: TRBJ1-5; CDR3 length: 14; V gene: TRBV6-5; CDR3 protein: CASSTRQGNQPQHF; CDR3 DNA: TGTGCCAGCAGTACCCGACAGGGAAATCAGCCCCAGCATTTT
clone size: NA; D gene: TRBD1; J gene: TRBJ1-5; CDR3 length: 14; V gene: TRBV4-1; CDR3 protein: CASSPGTGVQPQHF; CDR3 DNA: TGCGCCAGCAGCCCCGGGACAGGGGTCCAGCCCCAGCATTTT
clone size: NA; D gene: NA; J gene: TRBJ1-1; CDR3 length: 16; V gene: TRBV4-3; CDR3 protein: CASSLNSALRSTEAFF; CDR3 DNA: TGCGCCAGCAGCCTAAATTCCGCCCTCCGGAGCACTGAAGCTTTCTTT
clone size: NA; D gene: NA; J gene: TRBJ2-2; CDR3 length: 14; V gene: TRBV6-4; CDR3 protein: CASAGQFNTGELFF; CDR3 DNA: TGTGCCAGCGCTGGACAGTTTAACACCGGGGAGCTGTTTTTT
clone size: once; D gene: NA; J gene: TRBJ1-2; CDR3 length: 12; V gene: TRBV28; CDR3 protein: CASSTLGQGYTF; CDR3 DNA: TGTGCCAGCAGTACCCTCGGACAGGGCTACACCTTC
clone size: NA; D gene: NA; J gene: TRBJ1-6; CDR3 length: 15; V gene: TRBV19; CDR3 protein: CASSPRAGYNSPLHF; CDR3 DNA: TGTGCCAGTAGTCCCCGCGCGGGGTATAATTCACCCCTCCACTTT
clone size: NA; D gene: TRBD1; J gene: TRBJ2-5; CDR3 length: 12; V gene: TRBV7-6; CDR3 protein: CASSRAGGAQYF; CDR3 DNA: TGTGCCAGCAGTCGAGCAGGGGGCGCACAGTACTTC
clone size: once; D gene: NA; J gene: TRBJ2-7; CDR3 length: 15; V gene: TRBV23-1; CDR3 protein: CASSQRGAEAYEQYF; CDR3 DNA: TGCGCCAGCAGTCAAAGGGGCGCAGAAGCCTACGAGCAGTACTTC
clone size: once; D gene: TRBD1; J gene: TRBJ1-2; CDR3 length: 15; V gene: TRBV5-4; CDR3 protein: CASSLSSAGGYGYTF; CDR3 DNA: TGTGCCAGCAGCCTCTCCTCGGCAGGGGGTTATGGCTACACCTTC
clone size: once; D gene: NA; J gene: TRBJ1-2; CDR3 length: 17; V gene: TRBV5-1; CDR3 protein: CASSAGGAGMANYGYTF; CDR3 DNA: TGCGCCAGCAGCGCGGGCGGGGCAGGAATGGCTAACTATGGCTACACCTTC
clone size: NA; D gene: TRBD1; J gene: TRBJ1-1; CDR3 length: 13; V gene: TRBV6-5; CDR3 protein: CASSRDRNFEAFF; CDR3 DNA: TGTGCCAGCAGTCGGGACAGAAACTTTGAAGCTTTCTTT
clone size: NA; D gene: TRBD1; J gene: TRBJ2-2; CDR3 length: 15; V gene: TRBV5-6; CDR3 protein: CASSVRDRGSGELFF; CDR3 DNA: TGTGCCAGCAGCGTCCGGGACAGGGGATCCGGGGAGCTGTTTTTT
clone size: NA; D gene: NA; J gene: TRBJ2-5; CDR3 length: 15; V gene: TRBV2; CDR3 protein: CASSEVKGGGETQYF; CDR3 DNA: TGTGCCAGCAGTGAAGTAAAGGGAGGGGGAGAGACCCAGTACTTC
clone size: NA; D gene: NA; J gene: TRBJ2-5; CDR3 length: 14; V gene: TRBV4-2; CDR3 protein: CASSQGQRGETQYF; CDR3 DNA: TGTGCCAGCAGCCAAGGTCAAAGGGGGGAGACCCAGTACTTC
clone size: NA; D gene: NA; J gene: TRBJ1-1; CDR3 length: 11; V gene: TRBV6-2/TRBV6-3; CDR3 protein: CASSYLGGAFF; CDR3 DNA: TGTGCCAGCAGTTACCTAGGCGGGGCTTTCTTT
clone size: NA; D gene: NA; J gene: TRBJ1-4; CDR3 length: 16; V gene: TRBV11-2; CDR3 protein: CASSLDGSRNNEKLFF; CDR3 DNA: TGTGCCAGCAGCTTAGATGGGAGCAGAAATAATGAAAAACTGTTTTTT
clone size: NA; D gene: TRBD1; J gene: TRBJ1-1; CDR3 length: 19; V gene: TRBV5-6; CDR3 protein: CASSPPRVRSRDRASEAFF; CDR3 DNA: TGTGCCAGCAGCCCCCCGCGAGTACGTTCCCGGGACAGGGCCTCTGAAGCTTTCTTT
clone size: NA; D gene: NA; J gene: TRBJ1-2; CDR3 length: 13; V gene: TRBV6-5; CDR3 protein: CASSQPEEGGYTF; CDR3 DNA: TGTGCCAGCAGCCAACCGGAGGAGGGTGGCTACACCTTC
clone size: few; D gene: NA; J gene: TRBJ1-5; CDR3 length: 13; V gene: TRBV4-2; CDR3 protein: CASSQVEGQPQHF; CDR3 DNA: TGTGCCAGCAGCCAGGTGGAGGGGCAGCCCCAGCATTTT
clone size: once; D gene: TRBD1; J gene: TRBJ2-6; CDR3 length: 20; V gene: TRBV18; CDR3 protein: CASSLLRPGTGNSGANVLTF; CDR3 DNA: TGTGCCAGCTCACTCTTACGTCCGGGGACAGGTAACTCTGGGGCCAACGTCCTGACTTTC
clone size: NA; D gene: NA; J gene: TRBJ2-5; CDR3 length: 13; V gene: TRBV7-7; CDR3 protein: CASSSRDPETQYF; CDR3 DNA: TGTGCTAGCAGCTCACGAGATCCGGAGACCCAGTACTTC
clone size: NA; D gene: NA; J gene: TRBJ1-1; CDR3 length: 16; V gene: TRBV5-6; CDR3 protein: CASSSRFIRGFTEAFF; CDR3 DNA: TGTGCCAGCAGCTCGAGATTTATCAGGGGATTCACTGAAGCTTTCTTT
clone size: NA; D gene: NA; J gene: TRBJ1-1; CDR3 length: 14; V gene: TRBV7-2; CDR3 protein: CASSEGGANTEAFF; CDR3 DNA: TGTGCCAGCAGCGAAGGGGGGGCCAACACTGAAGCTTTCTTT
clone size: NA; D gene: TRBD2; J gene: TRBJ2-5; CDR3 length: 18; V gene: TRBV4-3; CDR3 protein: CASSQRLLAGGLRETQYF; CDR3 DNA: TGCGCCAGCAGCCAGCGGCTACTAGCGGGGGGGCTTCGAGAGACCCAGTACTTC
clone size: NA; D gene: NA; J gene: TRBJ1-2; CDR3 length: 14; V gene: TRBV4-2; CDR3 protein: CASSHLGQGSGYTF; CDR3 DNA: TGTGCCAGCAGCCACCTCGGCCAGGGGTCCGGCTACACCTTC
clone size: once; D gene: NA; J gene: TRBJ1-2; CDR3 length: 12; V gene: TRBV19; CDR3 protein: CASSFMRDGYTF; CDR3 DNA: TGTGCCAGTAGTTTCATGAGAGATGGCTACACCTTC
clone size: NA; D gene: TRBD1; J gene: TRBJ1-6; CDR3 length: 15; V gene: TRBV5-6; CDR3 protein: CASSLRTGSSSPLHF; CDR3 DNA: TGTGCCAGCAGCTTACGGACAGGGAGCTCCTCACCCCTCCACTTT
clone size: NA; D gene: TRBD1; J gene: TRBJ2-5; CDR3 length: 14; V gene: TRBV10-3; CDR3 protein: CAISGGQGKETQYF; CDR3 DNA: TGTGCCATCAGTGGGGGACAGGGGAAAGAGACCCAGTACTTC
clone size: once; D gene: TRBD1; J gene: TRBJ2-5; CDR3 length: 16; V gene: TRBV10-3; CDR3 protein: CAISGGSGTVQETQYF; CDR3 DNA: TGTGCCATCAGTGGTGGATCCGGGACAGTACAAGAGACCCAGTACTTC
clone size: NA; D gene: TRBD1; J gene: TRBJ1-6; CDR3 length: 15; V gene: TRBV7-3; CDR3 protein: CASSLRGDRGSPLHF; CDR3 DNA: TGTGCCAGCAGCCTACGGGGGGACAGGGGTTCACCCCTCCACTTT
clone size: NA; D gene: NA; J gene: TRBJ1-2; CDR3 length: 15; V gene: TRBV6-4; CDR3 protein: CASSDSFGGDYGYTF; CDR3 DNA: TGTGCCAGCAGTGACTCGTTTGGGGGCGACTATGGCTACACCTTC
clone size: few; D gene: NA; J gene: TRBJ2-2; CDR3 length: 16; V gene: TRBV3-1/TRBV3-2; CDR3 protein: CASSQEGGGGPGELFF; CDR3 DNA: TGTGCCAGCAGCCAAGAGGGGGGGGGCGGGCCCGGGGAGCTGTTTTTT
clone size: once; D gene: NA; J gene: TRBJ2-7; CDR3 length: 14; V gene: TRBV6-5; CDR3 protein: CASRGTESSYEQYF; CDR3 DNA: TGTGCCAGCAGGGGGACTGAGAGCTCCTACGAGCAGTACTTC
clone size: once; D gene: NA; J gene: TRBJ1-2; CDR3 length: 13; V gene: TRBV6-2/TRBV6-3; CDR3 protein: CASSYSSRGGYTF; CDR3 DNA: TGTGCCAGCAGTTACTCGAGCAGGGGAGGCTACACCTTC
clone size: NA; D gene: TRBD2; J gene: TRBJ2-1; CDR3 length: 15; V gene: TRBV19; CDR3 protein: CARKRASGGYNEQFF; CDR3 DNA: TGTGCCAGGAAGAGGGCTAGCGGGGGTTACAATGAGCAGTTCTTC
clone size: few; D gene: TRBD1; J gene: TRBJ1-3; CDR3 length: 14; V gene: TRBV7-6; CDR3 protein: CASSDRVAGNTIYF; CDR3 DNA: TGTGCCAGCAGCGACAGGGTTGCTGGAAACACCATATATTTT
clone size: NA; D gene: TRBD1; J gene: TRBJ1-1; CDR3 length: 14; V gene: TRBV4-3; CDR3 protein: CASSQENRGTEAFF; CDR3 DNA: TGCGCCAGCAGCCAAGAGAACAGGGGTACTGAAGCTTTCTTT
clone size: NA; D gene: TRBD1; J gene: TRBJ1-2; CDR3 length: 15; V gene: TRBV9; CDR3 protein: CASSALGQGADGYTF; CDR3 DNA: TGTGCCAGCAGCGCCCTCGGGCAGGGGGCTGATGGCTACACCTTC
clone size: NA; D gene: NA; J gene: TRBJ1-2; CDR3 length: 13; V gene: TRBV20-1; CDR3 protein: CSAGGGEIYGYTF; CDR3 DNA: TGCAGTGCTGGTGGGGGGGAGATCTATGGCTACACCTTC
clone size: few; D gene: TRBD2; J gene: TRBJ2-1; CDR3 length: 16; V gene: TRBV27; CDR3 protein: CASSFLAGAQNNEQFF; CDR3 DNA: TGTGCCAGCAGTTTCCTAGCGGGGGCGCAGAACAATGAGCAGTTCTTC
clone size: NA; D gene: TRBD2; J gene: TRBJ2-4; CDR3 length: 17; V gene: TRBV10-3; CDR3 protein: CAISELGRGMVENIQYF; CDR3 DNA: TGTGCCATCAGTGAGCTGGGGAGGGGTATGGTTGAAAACATTCAGTACTTC
clone size: NA; D gene: NA; J gene: TRBJ2-1; CDR3 length: 18; V gene: TRBV7-2; CDR3 protein: CASSLPGWGGADHNEQFF; CDR3 DNA: TGTGCCAGCAGCTTACCGGGGTGGGGTGGAGCAGACCACAATGAGCAGTTCTTC
clone size: NA; D gene: NA; J gene: TRBJ2-1; CDR3 length: 15; V gene: TRBV7-3; CDR3 protein: CASSLNWGRVDEQFF; CDR3 DNA: TGTGCCAGCAGCTTAAACTGGGGGCGGGTAGATGAGCAGTTCTTC
clone size: NA; D gene: NA; J gene: TRBJ1-1; CDR3 length: 15; V gene: TRBV6-5; CDR3 protein: CASSYSGVLRTEAFF; CDR3 DNA: TGTGCCAGCAGTTACTCCGGGGTGCTGAGGACTGAAGCTTTCTTT
clone size: NA; D gene: NA; J gene: TRBJ1-2; CDR3 length: 15; V gene: TRBV27; CDR3 protein: CASSIEGDAISGYTF; CDR3 DNA: TGTGCCAGCAGTATCGAGGGGGACGCTATCAGTGGCTACACCTTC
clone size: NA; D gene: NA; J gene: TRBJ1-5; CDR3 length: 13; V gene: TRBV3-1/TRBV3-2; CDR3 protein: CASSHRGHQPQHF; CDR3 DNA: TGTGCCAGCAGCCACAGGGGCCATCAGCCCCAGCATTTT
clone size: NA; D gene: NA; J gene: TRBJ1-6; CDR3 length: 14; V gene: TRBV5-8; CDR3 protein: CASTTGGGNSPLHF; CDR3 DNA: TGTGCCAGCACCACCGGGGGTGGGAATTCACCCCTCCACTTT